The 21 T cell receptor beta chains below all came from one sample that was sequenced in a study of cytomegalovirus exposure and HLA in healthy donors. The PCR employed 60 Vbeta primers together with 13 Jbeta primers. Generated by immunoSEQ multiplex PCR, the TCRdb table keeps only in-frame clones and is missing some. The sample records 100,000 to 150,000 clones, roughly 80% being singletons. Source material: PBMCs. These receptors came from a woman between 40 and 55 years old in good health and CMV-seropositive.

The chain combines TRBV10-1 with TRBJ2-3; D unresolved. Per the germline V gene, CDR1 is WNHNN and CDR2 is SYGVQD (reference sequence). The CDR3 totals 14 residues. V was pared by 0 bases and J by 0 bases, with 4 bases between. The CDR3 bases are TGCGCCAGCAGTGAGTCCAGGAGCACAGATACGCAGTATTTT. Its protein product is CASSESRSTDTQYF.

The chain employs TRBV2 and TRBJ1-1; 10 bases are shared with TRBD1. This CDR3 contains 15 residues. The V gene end was trimmed by 7 bases and the J gene end by 3 bases; junction bases not matched to a gene: 8. CDR1 and CDR2 (germline): SNHLY, FYNNEI. The CDR3 is CASNWDRGRDTEAFF. DNA for the CDR3: TGTGCCAGCAATTGGGACAGGGGAAGGGACACTGAAGCTTTCTTT.

A single count supports this clone. The chain carries TRBV5-6 and TRBJ1-1; the match to TRBD1 covers 9 bases. Germline-derived CDR1 and CDR2 are SGHDT and YYEEEE. This CDR3 is 15 amino acids long. V trimming: 5 bases; J trimming: 4 bases; junction bases outside the gene matches: 9. CDR3 sequence (DNA): TGTGCCAGCAGGAAGCCAGACAGGGGGAGCACTGAAGCTTTCTTT. It translates to CASRKPDRGSTEAFF.

The rearrangement joins TRBV19 to TRBJ2-2; 9 nucleotides line up with TRBD2. Germline-derived CDR1 and CDR2 are LNHDA and SQIVND (reference sequence). V lost 7 bases and J lost 4; bases outside the gene matches: 4. The CDR3 totals 14 residues. The CDR3 DNA sequence: TGTGCCAGTAAGGCGGGAGGGCCCACCGGGGAGCTGTTTTTT. Translated, it gives CASKAGGPTGELFF.

The chain combines TRBV6-5 with TRBJ2-1; tentative D call: TRBD2 (5 bases). Germline V gene data show CDR1 as MNHEY and CDR2 as SVGAGI. The germline V and J ends were trimmed by 11 bases and 7 bases, with 18 bases remaining between them. CDR3 length: 13 amino acids. The CDR3 loop is CACGSSVGNEQFF. Here the CDR3 DNA reads TGTGCCTGTGGGAGTAGCGTGGGTAATGAGCAGTTCTTC.

The chain couples TRBV7-6 to TRBJ2-5; D possibly corresponds to TRBD1 (6 bases). Trimming pared 5 bases from V and 2 bases from J, leaving 18 bases between. CDR1 and CDR2 (germline): SGHVS, FNYEAQ. The CDR3 totals 16 residues. DNA of the CDR3: TGTGCCAGCAGCCCTACAGGGTCTGTTCAGCAAGAGACCCAGTACTTC. Encoded protein: CASSPTGSVQQETQYF.

The V call is TRBV5-1, the J call TRBJ2-7, with TRBD2 identical over 12 bases. Germline CDR1 reads SGHRS; CDR2 reads YFSETQ. With V trimmed by 0 bases and J by 7 bases, 8 bases remained unmatched. The CDR3 sequence is 16 residues long. In nucleotides, the CDR3 is TGCGCCAGCAGCTTGGGGCTAGCGGGAGGGCCACGTGAGCAGTACTTC. Translating gives CASSLGLAGGPREQYF.

The chain carries TRBV11-3 and TRBJ1-1, with no clear D. V lost 3 bases to trimming and J lost 0 bases, with 8 bases between them. Germline V gene lookup returns CDR1 SGHNT and CDR2 YENEEA. The CDR3 spans 14 residues. CDR3 loop: CASSLAVMNTEAFF. The CDR3, as DNA: TGTGCCAGCAGCTTGGCAGTAATGAACACTGAAGCTTTCTTT.

The chain joins TRBV18 to TRBJ2-7; D is perhaps TRBD2 (6 bases). Germline V gene data show CDR1 as KGHSH and CDR2 as LQKENI. V lost 3 bases, J lost 0 bases, and 12 bases lay in between. The CDR3 extends over 15 amino acids. The CDR3 DNA follows: TGTGCCAGCTCACCTTACGGAGGGGTCTCCTACGAGCAGTACTTC. It yields the protein CASSPYGGVSYEQYF.

The genes are TRBV29-1 and TRBJ1-5; maybe TRBD1 (6 bases). Trimming removed 4 bases from V and 5 bases from J, with 12 bases in between. This CDR3 has 13 amino acids. Germline V gene sequence: CDR1 SQVTM, CDR2 ANQGSEA. The CDR3 sequence: CSVAGGTDQPQHF. As DNA, the CDR3 is TGCAGCGTTGCGGGGGGCACAGATCAGCCCCAGCATTTT.

The chain is built from TRBV6-4 and TRBJ2-6, with TRBD1 as a possible D gene (6 bases). Trimming left V 4 bases short and J 0 bases short, with 13 bases between. The CDR3 has 17 residues. The germline V gene has CDR1 MRHNA and CDR2 SNTAGT. CDR3 loop: CASSGDTGISGANVLTF. The CDR3 DNA is TGTGCCAGCAGTGGGGACACAGGTATCTCTGGGGCCAACGTCCTGACTTTC.

J is TRBJ2-7 and V is TRBV5-1; TRBD1 matches 9 bases. Losses at the gene ends were 4 bases for V and 5 bases for J; bases not matched to a gene: 4. CDR1 is SGHRS, CDR2 YFSETQ, per germline. This CDR3 region has 13 residues. In nucleotides, the CDR3 is TGCGCCAGCAGCGGGGACAGGGTCGACGAGCAGTACTTC. This encodes CASSGDRVDEQYF.

V is TRBV29-1 and J is TRBJ1-1; D gene unclear. Trimming took off 5 bases at V and 1 base at J, with 11 bases between the two ends. The CDR3 extends over 13 amino acids. Germline V gene data show CDR1 as SQVTM and CDR2 as ANQGSEA. The CDR3 DNA reads TGCAGCGTTTCTCAGGTAGGGAACACTGAAGCTTTCTTT. Translating it yields CSVSQVGNTEAFF.

V usage is TRBV28 and J usage is TRBJ1-1; the match to TRBD1 covers 10 bases. Germline CDR1 is MDHEN and CDR2 is SYDVKM. CDR3 length: 13 amino acids. V shed 8 bases, J shed 2 bases, and the junction held 2 bases outside the gene matches. The CDR3, as DNA: TGTGCCAGCCTGACAGGGGGCAACACTGAAGCTTTCTTT. It translates to CASLTGGNTEAFF.

The V gene is TRBV5-1, the J gene TRBJ1-2; TRBD1 matches at 8 bases. V lost 0 bases, J lost 4 bases, and 8 bases stayed unmatched. CDR3 length equals 16 residues. From germline, CDR1 is SGHRS and CDR2 YFSETQ. Written as DNA, the CDR3 is TGCGCCAGCAGCTTGGAGGGACAGGATGCTATCTATGGCTACACCTTC. Its translation: CASSLEGQDAIYGYTF.

J is TRBJ2-5 and V is TRBV2; D might be TRBD2 (5 bases). CDR1 and CDR2 from the germline V gene are SNHLY and FYNNEI. With 5 bases removed from V and 2 bases from J, the gap between germline ends came to 12 bases. The CDR3 contains 14 residues. CDR3 amino acids: CASSIGSGQETQYF. CDR3 DNA: TGTGCCAGCAGTATTGGGAGCGGACAAGAGACCCAGTACTTC.

A word on this clone: Other nucleotide sequences in the sample specify the same CDR3. V gene TRBV27 combines with J gene TRBJ2-7, with TRBD2 matching 7 bases. This CDR3 comprises 14 residues. The germline CDR1 and CDR2 sequences are MNHEY and SMNVEV (reference sequence). V lost 3 bases, J lost 6 bases, and 8 bases stayed unmatched. The CDR3 is CASSLIGRGGEQYF. The CDR3 region has the DNA TGTGCCAGCAGTTTGATAGGGCGCGGGGGCGAGCAGTACTTC.

The chain carries TRBV5-1 and TRBJ2-7, with TRBD2 matching 12 bases. Per germline, CDR1 SGHRS and CDR2 YFSETQ. V lost 4 bases to trimming and J lost 2 bases; unmatched junction nucleotides: 4. CDR3 size: 15 residues. CDR3 amino acids: CASSTGLAGTYEQYF. In nucleotides, the CDR3 is TGCGCCAGCAGCACCGGACTAGCGGGGACCTACGAGCAGTACTTC.

The chain joins TRBV29-1 to TRBJ2-3; the match to TRBD2 covers 15 bases. The CDR3 extends over 16 amino acids. Germline V gives CDR1 SQVTM, CDR2 ANQGSEA. V lost 3 bases to trimming and J lost 0 bases; unmatched junction nucleotides: 1. The CDR3 DNA follows: TGCAGCGTTGAGGGGACTAGCGGGAGGAGCACAGATACGCAGTATTTT. Translation gives CSVEGTSGRSTDTQYF.

The chain recombines TRBV7-6 with TRBJ2-7; possibly TRBD2 for D (5 bases). Trimming left V 5 bases short and J 0 bases short, with 20 bases between. This CDR3 region has 17 residues. Germline-derived CDR1 and CDR2 are SGHVS and FNYEAQ. CDR3 residues: CASSLSPPRGSSYEQYF. CDR3 coding DNA: TGTGCCAGCAGCCTAAGTCCACCGAGAGGGAGCTCCTACGAGCAGTACTTC.

This chain connects TRBV27 to TRBJ1-1; possible D gene TRBD1, 5 bases. Looked up from germline, CDR1 is MNHEY and CDR2 is SMNVEV (reference sequence). Trimming stripped 7 bases from V and 2 bases from J, with 29 bases between. The CDR3 is made up of 19 amino acids. CDR3 protein: CASTATTFGGKQVNTEAFF. The DNA for the CDR3 is TGTGCCAGCACAGCAACCACATTCGGGGGAAAGCAGGTAAACACTGAAGCTTTCTTT.